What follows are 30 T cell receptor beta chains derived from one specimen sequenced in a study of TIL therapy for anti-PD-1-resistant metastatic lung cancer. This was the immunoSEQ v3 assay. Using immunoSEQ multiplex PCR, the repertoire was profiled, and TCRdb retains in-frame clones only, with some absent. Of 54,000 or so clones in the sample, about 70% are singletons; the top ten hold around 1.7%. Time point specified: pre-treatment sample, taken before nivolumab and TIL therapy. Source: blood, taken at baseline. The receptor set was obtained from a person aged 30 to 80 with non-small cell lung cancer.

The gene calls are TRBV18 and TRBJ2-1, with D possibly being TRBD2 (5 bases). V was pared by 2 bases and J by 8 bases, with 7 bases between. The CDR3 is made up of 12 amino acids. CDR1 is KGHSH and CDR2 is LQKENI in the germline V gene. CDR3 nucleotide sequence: TGTGCCAGCTCACCATTGGGAGATGAGCAGTTCTTC. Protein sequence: CASSPLGDEQFF.

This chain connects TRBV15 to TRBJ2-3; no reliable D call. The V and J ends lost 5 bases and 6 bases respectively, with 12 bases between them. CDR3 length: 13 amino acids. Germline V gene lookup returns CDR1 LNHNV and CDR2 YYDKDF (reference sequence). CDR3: CATSPPITDTQYF. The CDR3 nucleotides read TGTGCCACCAGCCCTCCTATTACCGATACGCAGTATTTT.

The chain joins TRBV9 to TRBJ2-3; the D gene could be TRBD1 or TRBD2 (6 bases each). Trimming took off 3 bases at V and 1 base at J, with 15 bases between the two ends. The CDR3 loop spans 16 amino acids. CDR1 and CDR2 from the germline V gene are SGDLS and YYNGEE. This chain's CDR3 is CASSARGGERTDTQYF. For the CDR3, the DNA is TGTGCCAGCAGCGCCAGGGGCGGGGAACGCACAGATACGCAGTATTTT.

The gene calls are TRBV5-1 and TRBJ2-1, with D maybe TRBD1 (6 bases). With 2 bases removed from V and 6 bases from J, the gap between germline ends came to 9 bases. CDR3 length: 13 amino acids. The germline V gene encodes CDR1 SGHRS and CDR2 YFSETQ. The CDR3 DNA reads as TGCGCCAGCAGCTTAGGACAGAGCAATGAGCAGTTCTTC. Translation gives CASSLGQSNEQFF.

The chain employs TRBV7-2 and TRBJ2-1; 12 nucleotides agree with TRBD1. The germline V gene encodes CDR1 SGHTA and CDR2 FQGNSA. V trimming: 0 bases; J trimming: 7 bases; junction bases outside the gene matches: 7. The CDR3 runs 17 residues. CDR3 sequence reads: CASSLAAGTGGWNEQFF. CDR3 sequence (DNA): TGTGCCAGCAGCTTAGCGGCCGGGACAGGGGGCTGGAATGAGCAGTTCTTC. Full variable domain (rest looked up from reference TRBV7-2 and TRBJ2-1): GAGVSQSPSNKVTEKGKDVELRCDPISGHTALYWYRQSLGQGLEFLIYFQGNSAPDKSGLPSDRFSAERTGGSVSTLTIQRTQQEDSAVYLCASSLAAGTGGWNEQFFGPGTRLTVL.

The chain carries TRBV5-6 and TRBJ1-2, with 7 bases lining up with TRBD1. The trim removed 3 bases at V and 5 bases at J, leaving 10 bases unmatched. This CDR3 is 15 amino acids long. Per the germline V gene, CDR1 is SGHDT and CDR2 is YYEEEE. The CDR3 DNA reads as TGTGCCAGCAGCTCGGAGGGGACAGCTCTTTATGGCTACACCTTC. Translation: CASSSEGTALYGYTF.

In nucleotides, the CDR3 is TGTGCCAGCAGCCCTCGACAGGGTTCACTACTATTCGAGCAGTACTTC. Translation gives CASSPRQGSLLFEQYF. V usage is TRBV7-9 and J usage is TRBJ2-7; 7 nucleotides line up with TRBD1. V was pared by 5 bases and J by 6 bases, with 16 bases of the junction left unmatched. CDR3 length: 16 residues. The germline gives CDR1 SEHNR, CDR2 FQNEAQ (reference sequence).

CDR3 amino acids: CAWSKGGFTEAFF. Written as DNA, the CDR3 is TGTGCCTGGAGCAAAGGGGGGTTCACTGAAGCTTTCTTT. The chain employs TRBV30 and TRBJ1-1; a possible D gene is TRBD1 (6 bases). The V gene lost 3 bases and the J gene lost 4 bases, with 12 bases spanning the gap. The CDR3 sequence is 13 residues long. Germline V gene lookup returns CDR1 GTSNPN and CDR2 SVGIG (reference sequence).

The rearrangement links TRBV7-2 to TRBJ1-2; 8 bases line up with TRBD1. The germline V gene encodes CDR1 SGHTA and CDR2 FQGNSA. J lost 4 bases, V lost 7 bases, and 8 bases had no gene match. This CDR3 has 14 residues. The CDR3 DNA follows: TGTGCCAGCATCGTAGGGACAGGAGGCTATGGCTACACCTTC. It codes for CASIVGTGGYGYTF.

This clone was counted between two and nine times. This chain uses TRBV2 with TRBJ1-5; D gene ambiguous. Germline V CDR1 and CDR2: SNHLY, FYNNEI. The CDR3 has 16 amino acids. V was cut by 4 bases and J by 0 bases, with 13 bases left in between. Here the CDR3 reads CASSGEQWYSNQPQHF. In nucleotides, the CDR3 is TGTGCCAGCAGTGGGGAGCAGTGGTATAGCAATCAGCCCCAGCATTTT.

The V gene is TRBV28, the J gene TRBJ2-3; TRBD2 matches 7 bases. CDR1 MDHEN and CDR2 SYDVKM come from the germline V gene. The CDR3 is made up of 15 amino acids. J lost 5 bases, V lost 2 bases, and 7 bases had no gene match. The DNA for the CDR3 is TGTGCCAGCAGTTTACGGGGACTACCCGGAGATACGCAGTATTTT. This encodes CASSLRGLPGDTQYF. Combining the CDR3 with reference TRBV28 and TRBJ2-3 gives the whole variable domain DVKVTQSSRYLVKRTGEKVFLECVQDMDHENMFWYRQDPGLGLRLIYFSYDVKMKEKGDIPEGYSVSREKKERFSLILESASTNQTSMYLCASSLRGLPGDTQYFGPGTRLTVL.

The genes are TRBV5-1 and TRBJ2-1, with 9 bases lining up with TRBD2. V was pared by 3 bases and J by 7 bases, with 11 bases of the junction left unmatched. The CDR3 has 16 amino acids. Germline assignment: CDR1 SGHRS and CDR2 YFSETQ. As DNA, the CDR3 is TGCGCCAGCAGCTCTCCGGGCGGGAGGGCCTGGAATGAGCAGTTCTTC. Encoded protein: CASSSPGGRAWNEQFF.

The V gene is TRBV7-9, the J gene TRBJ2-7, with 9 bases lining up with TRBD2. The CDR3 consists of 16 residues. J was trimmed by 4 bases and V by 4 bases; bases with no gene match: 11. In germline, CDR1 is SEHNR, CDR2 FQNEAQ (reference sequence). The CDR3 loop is CASSYLGGLAHYEQYF. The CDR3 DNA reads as TGTGCCAGCAGCTACCTGGGGGGACTAGCCCATTACGAGCAGTACTTC.

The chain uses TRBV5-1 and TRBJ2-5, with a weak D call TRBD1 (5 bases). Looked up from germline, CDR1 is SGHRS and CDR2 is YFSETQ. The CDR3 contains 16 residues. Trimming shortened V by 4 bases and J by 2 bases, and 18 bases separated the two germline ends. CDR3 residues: CASSPLPGNGQETQYF. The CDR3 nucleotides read TGCGCCAGCAGCCCGCTTCCAGGGAACGGTCAAGAGACCCAGTACTTC. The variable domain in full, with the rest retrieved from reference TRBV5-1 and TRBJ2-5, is KAGVTQTPRYLIKTRGQQVTLSCSPISGHRSVSWYQQTPGQGLQFLFEYFSETQRNKGNFPGRFSGRQFSNSRSEMNVSTLELGDSALYLCASSPLPGNGQETQYFGPGTRLLVL.

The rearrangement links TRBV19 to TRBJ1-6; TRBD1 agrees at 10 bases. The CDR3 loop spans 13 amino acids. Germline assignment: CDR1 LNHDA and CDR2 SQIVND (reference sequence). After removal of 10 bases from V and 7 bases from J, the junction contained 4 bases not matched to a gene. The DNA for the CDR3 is TGTGCCACCCAGGGACAGGGGAATTCACCCCTCCACTTT. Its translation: CATQGQGNSPLHF.

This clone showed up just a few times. The DNA of the CDR3 is TGTGCCAGCTGTCTGCAGGGAGCCTATGGCTACACCTTC. Its translation: CASCLQGAYGYTF. This sequence joins TRBV6-6 and TRBJ1-2, with D possibly being TRBD1 (5 bases). The CDR3 totals 13 residues. Germline CDR1 and CDR2: MNHNY and SVGAGI (reference sequence). Trimming left V 8 bases short and J 4 bases short, with 14 bases between.

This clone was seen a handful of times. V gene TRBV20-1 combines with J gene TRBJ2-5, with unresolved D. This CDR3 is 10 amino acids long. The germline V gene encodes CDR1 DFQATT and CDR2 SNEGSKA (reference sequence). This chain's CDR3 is CSGLGETQYF. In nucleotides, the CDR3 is TGCAGCGGTCTAGGAGAGACCCAGTACTTC.

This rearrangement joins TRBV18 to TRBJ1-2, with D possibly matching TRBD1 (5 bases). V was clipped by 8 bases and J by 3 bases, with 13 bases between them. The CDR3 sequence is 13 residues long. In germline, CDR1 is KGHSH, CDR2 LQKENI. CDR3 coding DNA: TGTGCCAGCGCACTTGACAGATACTATGGCTACACCTTC. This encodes CASALDRYYGYTF.

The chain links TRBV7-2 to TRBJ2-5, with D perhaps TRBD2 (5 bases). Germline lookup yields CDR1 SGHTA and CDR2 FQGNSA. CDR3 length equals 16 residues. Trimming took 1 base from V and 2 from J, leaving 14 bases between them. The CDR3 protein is CASSLGHVGGQETQYF. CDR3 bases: TGTGCCAGCAGCTTAGGTCATGTAGGCGGGCAAGAGACCCAGTACTTC.

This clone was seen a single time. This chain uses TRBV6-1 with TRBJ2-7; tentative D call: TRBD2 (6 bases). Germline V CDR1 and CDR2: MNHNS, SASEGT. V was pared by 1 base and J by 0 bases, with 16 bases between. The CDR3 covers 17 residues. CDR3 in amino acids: CASSEGWRVGYSYEQYF. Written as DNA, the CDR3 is TGTGCCAGCAGTGAAGGATGGAGGGTTGGGTACTCCTACGAGCAGTACTTC.

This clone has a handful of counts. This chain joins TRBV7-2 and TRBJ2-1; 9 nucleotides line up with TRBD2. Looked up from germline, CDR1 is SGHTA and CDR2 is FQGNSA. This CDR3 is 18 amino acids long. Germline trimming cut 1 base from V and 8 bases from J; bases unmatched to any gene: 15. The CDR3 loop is CASSLGSGGRHLYYEQFF. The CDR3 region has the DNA TGTGCCAGCAGCTTAGGTAGCGGGGGTCGACATCTTTATTATGAGCAGTTCTTC. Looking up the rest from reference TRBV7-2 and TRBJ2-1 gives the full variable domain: GAGVSQSPSNKVTEKGKDVELRCDPISGHTALYWYRQSLGQGLEFLIYFQGNSAPDKSGLPSDRFSAERTGGSVSTLTIQRTQQEDSAVYLCASSLGSGGRHLYYEQFFGPGTRLTVL.

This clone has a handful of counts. The CDR3 coding sequence is TGTGCCAGCAGCTTAGCGACTAGTACGCCTGAGCAGTTCTTC. Translating it yields CASSLATSTPEQFF. This chain connects TRBV7-9 to TRBJ2-1; TRBD2 is a possible D gene (6 bases). The CDR3 loop spans 14 amino acids. Germline V gives CDR1 SEHNR, CDR2 FQNEAQ (reference sequence). Trimming pared 0 bases from V and 9 bases from J, leaving 12 bases between.

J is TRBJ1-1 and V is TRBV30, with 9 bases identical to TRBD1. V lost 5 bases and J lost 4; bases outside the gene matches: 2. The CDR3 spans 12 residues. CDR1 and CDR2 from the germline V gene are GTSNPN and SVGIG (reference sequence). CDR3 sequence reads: CAWDRGFTEAFF. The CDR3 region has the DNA TGTGCCTGGGACAGGGGGTTCACTGAAGCTTTCTTT.

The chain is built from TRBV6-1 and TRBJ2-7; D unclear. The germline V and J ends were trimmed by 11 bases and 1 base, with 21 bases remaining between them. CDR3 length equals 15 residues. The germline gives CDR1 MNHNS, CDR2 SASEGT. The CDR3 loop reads CAHKGSILGSYEQYF. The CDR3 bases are TGTGCCCACAAGGGATCGATTCTCGGGTCCTACGAGCAGTACTTC.

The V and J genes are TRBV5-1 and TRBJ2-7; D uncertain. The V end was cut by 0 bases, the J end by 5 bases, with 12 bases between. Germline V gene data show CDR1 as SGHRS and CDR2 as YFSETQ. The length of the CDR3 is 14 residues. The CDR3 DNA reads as TGCGCCAGCAGCTTGGTCGCCTCCGGAAACGAGCAGTACTTC. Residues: CASSLVASGNEQYF.

The CDR3 reads CASRPRLAGAPSSYNEQFF. DNA of the CDR3: TGTGCCAGCAGACCACGACTAGCGGGAGCCCCTAGCTCCTACAATGAGCAGTTCTTC. This chain links TRBV7-2 with TRBJ2-1; 12 bases line up with TRBD2. V shed 6 bases and J 0 bases; nucleotides not matched to a gene: 12. The CDR3 spans 19 residues. CDR1 and CDR2 (germline): SGHTA, FQGNSA.

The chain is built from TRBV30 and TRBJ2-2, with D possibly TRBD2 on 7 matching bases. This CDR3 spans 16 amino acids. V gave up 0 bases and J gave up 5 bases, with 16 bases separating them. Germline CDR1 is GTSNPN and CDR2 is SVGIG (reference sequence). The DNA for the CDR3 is TGTGCCTGGAGTGTAATAGGGGGAGGGGGTACCGGGGAGCTGTTTTTT. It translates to CAWSVIGGGGTGELFF.

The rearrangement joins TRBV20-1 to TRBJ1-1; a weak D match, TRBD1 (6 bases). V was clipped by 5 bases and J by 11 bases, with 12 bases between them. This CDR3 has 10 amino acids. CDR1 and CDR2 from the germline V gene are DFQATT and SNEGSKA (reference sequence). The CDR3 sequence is CSAGDTKAFF. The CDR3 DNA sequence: TGCAGTGCTGGGGACACGAAGGCTTTCTTT.

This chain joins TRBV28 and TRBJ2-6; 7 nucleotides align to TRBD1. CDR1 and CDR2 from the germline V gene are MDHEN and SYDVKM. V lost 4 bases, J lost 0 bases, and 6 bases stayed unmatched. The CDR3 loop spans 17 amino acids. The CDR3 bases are TGTGCCAGCAGTTATGAGGGGGCCATCTCTGGGGCCAACGTCCTGACTTTC. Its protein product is CASSYEGAISGANVLTF.

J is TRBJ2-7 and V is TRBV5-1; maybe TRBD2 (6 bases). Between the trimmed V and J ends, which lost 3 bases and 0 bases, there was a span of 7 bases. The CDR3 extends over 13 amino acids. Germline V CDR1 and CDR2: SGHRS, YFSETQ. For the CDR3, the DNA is TGCGCCAGCAGCTCGGGACTCTCCTACGAGCAGTACTTC. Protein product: CASSSGLSYEQYF.